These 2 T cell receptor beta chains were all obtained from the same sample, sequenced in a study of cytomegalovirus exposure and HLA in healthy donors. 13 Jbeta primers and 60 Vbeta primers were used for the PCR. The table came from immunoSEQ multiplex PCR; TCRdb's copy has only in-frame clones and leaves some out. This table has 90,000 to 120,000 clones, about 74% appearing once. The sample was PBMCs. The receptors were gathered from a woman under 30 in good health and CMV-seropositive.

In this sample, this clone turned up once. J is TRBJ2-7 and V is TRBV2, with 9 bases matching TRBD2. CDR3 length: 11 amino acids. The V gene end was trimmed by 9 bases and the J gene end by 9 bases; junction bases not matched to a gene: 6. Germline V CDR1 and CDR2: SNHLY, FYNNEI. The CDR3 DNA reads TGTGCCAGTAGGACTAGCGTGGGGCAGTACTTC. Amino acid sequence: CASRTSVGQYF.

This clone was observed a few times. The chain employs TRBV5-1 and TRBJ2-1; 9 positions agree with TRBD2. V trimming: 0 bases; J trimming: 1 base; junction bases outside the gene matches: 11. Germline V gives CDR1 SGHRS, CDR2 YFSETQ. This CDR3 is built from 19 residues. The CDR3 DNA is TGCGCCAGCAGCTTGGAGGCGGGAGGGGTCGCAGGGTCCTACAATGAGCAGTTCTTC. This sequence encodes CASSLEAGGVAGSYNEQFF.